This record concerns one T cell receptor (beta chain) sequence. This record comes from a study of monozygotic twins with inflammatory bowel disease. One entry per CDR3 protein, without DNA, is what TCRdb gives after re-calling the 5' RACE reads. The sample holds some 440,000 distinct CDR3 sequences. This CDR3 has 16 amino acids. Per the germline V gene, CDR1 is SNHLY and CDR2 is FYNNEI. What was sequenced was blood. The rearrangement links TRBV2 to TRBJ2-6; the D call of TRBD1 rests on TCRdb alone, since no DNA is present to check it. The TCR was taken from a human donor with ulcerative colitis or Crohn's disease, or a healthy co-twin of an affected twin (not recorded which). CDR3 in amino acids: CASSPGRVSGANVLTF.